This record concerns one T cell receptor (beta chain) sequence. The antigen is unknown. PCR primers comprised 60 Vbeta and 13 Jbeta primers. Repertoires were generated with immunoSEQ multiplex PCR, while TCRdb's copy carries only in-frame clones and drops some. The sample contains about 200,000 clones, more than 60% of which appear only once. This specimen belongs to a study of cytomegalovirus exposure and HLA in healthy donors. General study findings and limits: Relative to the approximately 700-donor mean, N-insertions were reportedly fewer in an Asian-associated ancestry cluster in a later analysis.

The TCR was taken from a woman aged 25 to 39 in good health and CMV-seropositive. Sequenced sample: PBMCs.

The CDR3, as DNA: TGTGCCCTAGGAGACAGGGGGTACGAGCAGTACTTC. This encodes CALGDRGYEQYF. The chain has TRBV30 and TRBJ2-7, with 9 positions matching TRBD1. The CDR3 is made up of 12 amino acids. The germline V gene has CDR1 GTSNPN and CDR2 SVGIG (reference sequence). Trimming at V came to 8 bases and at J to 4 bases, leaving 6 bases not matched to a gene.